This T cell receptor (beta chain) derives from a study of CD8 T cells in ankylosing spondylitis. Whole-study findings and limits: Within peripheral blood, clones linked to disease were CD8+ and relatively rare. Disease-linked clones were reportedly significantly enriched in matched ankylosing spondylitis synovial fluid. Blood from ankylosing spondylitis patients appeared to carry a characteristic eight-variant TCR beta motif.

As for this clonotype: The antigen remains unidentified. One end of the junction varies from germline; a read error may be responsible.

TCR beta libraries were made by quantitative 5'-RACE with molecular barcodes. TCRdb called the 5' RACE reads again in MiXCR, with one record for every CDR3 protein. There are 150,000 to 200,000 distinct CDR3 sequences in the sample; around a third occur only once, and 5.5% to 7.5% lies in the top ten. The CDR3 contains 12 residues. Germline values: CDR1 DFQATT, CDR2 SNEGSKA (reference sequence). The receptor was isolated from a male donor with ankylosing spondylitis. What was sequenced was synovial fluid, either unsorted or a sorted T cell fraction (not recorded which). The V and J genes are TRBV20-1 and TRBJ1-1; D is possibly TRBD1 (5 bases). DNA for the CDR3: TGCGGTGCTACCCGGGGCGGGACTGAAGCTTTCTTT. It codes for CGATRGGTEAFF.